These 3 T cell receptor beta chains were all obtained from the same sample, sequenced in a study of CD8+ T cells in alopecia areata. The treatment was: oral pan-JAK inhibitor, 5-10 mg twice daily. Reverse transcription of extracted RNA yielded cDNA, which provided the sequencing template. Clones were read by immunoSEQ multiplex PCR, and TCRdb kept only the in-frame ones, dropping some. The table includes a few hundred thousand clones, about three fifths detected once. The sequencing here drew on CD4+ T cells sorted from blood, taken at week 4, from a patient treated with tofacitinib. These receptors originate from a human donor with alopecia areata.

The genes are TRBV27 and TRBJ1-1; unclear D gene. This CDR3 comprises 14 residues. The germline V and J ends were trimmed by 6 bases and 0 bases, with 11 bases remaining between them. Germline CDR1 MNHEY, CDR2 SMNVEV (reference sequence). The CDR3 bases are TGTGCCAGCAGCTTACAGAGCATGAACACTGAAGCTTTCTTT. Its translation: CASSLQSMNTEAFF.

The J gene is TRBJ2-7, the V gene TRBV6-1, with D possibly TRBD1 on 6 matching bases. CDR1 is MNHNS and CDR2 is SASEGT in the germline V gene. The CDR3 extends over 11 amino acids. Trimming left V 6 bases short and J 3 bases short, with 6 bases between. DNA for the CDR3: TGTGCCAGCAGGGACAGCTACGAGCAGTACTTC. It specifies CASRDSYEQYF.

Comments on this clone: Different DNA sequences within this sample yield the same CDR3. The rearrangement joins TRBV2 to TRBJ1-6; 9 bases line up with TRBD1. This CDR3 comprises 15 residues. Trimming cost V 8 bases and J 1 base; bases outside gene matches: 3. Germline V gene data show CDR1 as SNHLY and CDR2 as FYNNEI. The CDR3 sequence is CASGQGSSYNSPLHF. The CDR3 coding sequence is TGTGCCAGCGGACAGGGGAGTTCCTATAATTCACCCCTCCACTTT. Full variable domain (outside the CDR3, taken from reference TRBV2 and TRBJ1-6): EPEVTQTPSHQVTQMGQEVILRCVPISNHLYFYWYRQILGQKVEFLVSFYNNEISEKSEIFDDQFSVERPDGSNFTLKIRSTKLEDSAMYFCASGQGSSYNSPLHFGNGTRLTVT.